This TCR beta chain came from a study of blood T cell repertoires in COVID-19. Germline V gene data show CDR1 as KGHSH and CDR2 as LQKENI. CDR3 length: 13 amino acids. Trimming shortened V by 0 bases and J by 8 bases, and 10 bases separated the two germline ends. Cohort allocation depended upon clinical history that participants reported. As handled by the study authors: Estimated nucleated cell counts came from reference gene primer amplification. Profiling relied on immunoSEQ multiplex PCR, and the TCRdb table lists in-frame clones only, not all of them. V and J calls and clone size are as listed in that table; D and trimming were resolved from the DNA. The sample has around 160,000 clones, 85% to 90% seen once.

This clonotype originated in a woman in her twenties or thirties with acute COVID-19. The rearrangement uses TRBV18 and TRBJ1-2; D uncertain. Sequencing was done on a sample of PBMCs or T cells enriched from blood (not recorded which). The CDR3 is CASSPPSERGYTF. The CDR3 bases are TGTGCCAGCTCACCACCATCGGAGCGGGGCTACACCTTC.